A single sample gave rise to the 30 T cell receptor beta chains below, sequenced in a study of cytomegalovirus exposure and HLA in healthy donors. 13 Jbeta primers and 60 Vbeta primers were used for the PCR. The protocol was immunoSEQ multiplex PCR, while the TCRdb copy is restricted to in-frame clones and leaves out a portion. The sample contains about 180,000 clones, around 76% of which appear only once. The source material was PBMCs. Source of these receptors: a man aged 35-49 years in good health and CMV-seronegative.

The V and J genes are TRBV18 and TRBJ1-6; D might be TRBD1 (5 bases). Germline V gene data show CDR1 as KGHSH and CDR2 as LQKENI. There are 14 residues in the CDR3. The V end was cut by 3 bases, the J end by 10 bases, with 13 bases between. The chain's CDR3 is CASSPGTGLSPLHF. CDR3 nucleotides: TGTGCCAGCTCACCTGGGACTGGGCTCTCACCCCTCCACTTT. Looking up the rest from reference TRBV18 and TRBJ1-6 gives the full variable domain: NAGVMQNPRHLVRRRGQEARLRCSPMKGHSHVYWYRQLPEEGLKFMVYLQKENIIDESGMPKERFSAEFPKEGPSILRIQQVVRGDSAAYFCASSPGTGLSPLHFGNGTRLTVT.

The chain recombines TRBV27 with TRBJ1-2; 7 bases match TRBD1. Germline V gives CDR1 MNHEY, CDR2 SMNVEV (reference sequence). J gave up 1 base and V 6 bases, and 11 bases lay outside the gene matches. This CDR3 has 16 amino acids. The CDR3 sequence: CASSRVGQSLNYGYTF. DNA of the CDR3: TGTGCCAGCAGCCGAGTGGGACAGTCACTTAACTATGGCTACACCTTC.

The CDR3 nucleotides read TGTGCCAGCAGCTCCTCCGGGGGGGCTAGCGGGTTGTACGAGCAGTACTTC. Amino acids: CASSSSGGASGLYEQYF. The rearrangement links TRBV11-2 to TRBJ2-7; TRBD2 matches at 8 bases. The CDR3 runs 17 residues. V lost 4 bases, J lost 4 bases, and 15 bases stayed unmatched. Germline V CDR1 and CDR2: SGHAT, FQNNGV.

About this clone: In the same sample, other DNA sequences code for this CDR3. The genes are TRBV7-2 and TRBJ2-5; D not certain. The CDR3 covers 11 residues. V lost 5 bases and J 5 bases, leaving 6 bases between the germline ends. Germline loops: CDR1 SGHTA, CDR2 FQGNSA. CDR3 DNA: TGTGCCAGCAGCCCCGGGGAGACCCAGTACTTC. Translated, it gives CASSPGETQYF.

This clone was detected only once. The CDR3: CASSLFGGARTDTQYF. The DNA of the CDR3 is TGTGCCAGCAGCTTGTTCGGGGGGGCCCGTACAGATACGCAGTATTTT. This chain links TRBV5-4 with TRBJ2-3; 8 bases are shared with TRBD2. The CDR3 is 16 residues long. In germline, CDR1 is SGHNT, CDR2 YYREEE (reference sequence). V was clipped by 1 base and J by 3 bases; unmatched bases: 7.

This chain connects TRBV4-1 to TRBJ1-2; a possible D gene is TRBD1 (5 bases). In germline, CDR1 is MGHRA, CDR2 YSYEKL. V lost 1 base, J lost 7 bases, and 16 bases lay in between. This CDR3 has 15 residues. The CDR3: CASSQAVGREGGYTF. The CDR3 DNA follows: TGCGCCAGCAGCCAAGCGGTAGGCAGGGAAGGTGGCTACACCTTC.

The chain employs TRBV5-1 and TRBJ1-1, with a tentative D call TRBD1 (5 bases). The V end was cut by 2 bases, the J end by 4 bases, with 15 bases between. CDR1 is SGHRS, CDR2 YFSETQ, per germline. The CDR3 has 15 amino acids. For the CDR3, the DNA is TGCGCCAGCAGCTTCCTAGTCGGGGGGGGCACTGAAGCTTTCTTT. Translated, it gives CASSFLVGGGTEAFF.

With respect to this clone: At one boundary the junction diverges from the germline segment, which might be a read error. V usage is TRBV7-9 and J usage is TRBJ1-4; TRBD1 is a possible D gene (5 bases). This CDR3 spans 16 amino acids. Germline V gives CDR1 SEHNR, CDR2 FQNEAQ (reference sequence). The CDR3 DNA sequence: TGTTCCAGCAGCTTAGGCGACAGTGCAACTAATGAAAAACTGTTTTTT. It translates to CSSSLGDSATNEKLFF.

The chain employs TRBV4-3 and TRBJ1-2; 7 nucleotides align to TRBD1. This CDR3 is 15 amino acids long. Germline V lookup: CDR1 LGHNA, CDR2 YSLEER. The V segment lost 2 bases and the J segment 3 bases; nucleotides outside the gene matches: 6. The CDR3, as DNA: TGCGCCAGCAGCCAAAAGGGACAGCGGGACTATGGCTACACCTTC. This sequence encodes CASSQKGQRDYGYTF.

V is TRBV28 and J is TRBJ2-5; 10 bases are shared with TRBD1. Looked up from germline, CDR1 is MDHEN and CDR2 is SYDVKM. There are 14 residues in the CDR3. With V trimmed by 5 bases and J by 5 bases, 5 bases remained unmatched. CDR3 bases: TGTGCCAGCAGTCCGACAGGGGGCGTGGAGACCCAGTACTTC. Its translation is CASSPTGGVETQYF.

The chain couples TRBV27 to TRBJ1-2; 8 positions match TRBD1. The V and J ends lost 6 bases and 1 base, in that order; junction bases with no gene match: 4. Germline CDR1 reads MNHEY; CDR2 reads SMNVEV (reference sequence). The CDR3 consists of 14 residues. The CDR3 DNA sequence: TGTGCCAGCAGGGGGACAGGATTTAACTATGGCTACACCTTC. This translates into CASRGTGFNYGYTF.

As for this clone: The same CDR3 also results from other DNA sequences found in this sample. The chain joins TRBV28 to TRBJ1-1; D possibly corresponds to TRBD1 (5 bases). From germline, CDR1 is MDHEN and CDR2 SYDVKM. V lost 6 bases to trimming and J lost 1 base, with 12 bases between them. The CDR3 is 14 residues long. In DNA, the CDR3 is TGTGCCAGCAGCCTAAGACAGCAGAACACTGAAGCTTTCTTT. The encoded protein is CASSLRQQNTEAFF.

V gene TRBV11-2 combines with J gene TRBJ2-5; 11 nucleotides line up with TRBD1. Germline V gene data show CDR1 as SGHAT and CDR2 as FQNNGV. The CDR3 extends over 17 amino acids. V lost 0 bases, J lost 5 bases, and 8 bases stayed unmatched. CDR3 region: CASSLDRDRGSQETQYF. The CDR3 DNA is TGTGCCAGCAGCTTAGATAGGGACAGGGGGAGTCAGGAGACCCAGTACTTC.

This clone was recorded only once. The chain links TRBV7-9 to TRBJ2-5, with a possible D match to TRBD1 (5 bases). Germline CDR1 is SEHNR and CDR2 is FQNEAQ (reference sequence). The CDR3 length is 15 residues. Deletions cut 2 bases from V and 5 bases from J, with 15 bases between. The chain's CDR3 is CASSLREGVGETQYF. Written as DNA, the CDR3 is TGTGCCAGCAGCTTAAGGGAAGGGGTAGGTGAGACCCAGTACTTC.

The CDR3 DNA is TGTGCCAGCAGCATAAATCAGTACGAGCAGTACTTC. It encodes CASSINQYEQYF. This sequence joins TRBV7-2 and TRBJ2-7; D remains unclear. The CDR3 consists of 12 residues. Germline CDR1 reads SGHTA; CDR2 reads FQGNSA. V lost 5 bases and J lost 4, with 9 bases in between.

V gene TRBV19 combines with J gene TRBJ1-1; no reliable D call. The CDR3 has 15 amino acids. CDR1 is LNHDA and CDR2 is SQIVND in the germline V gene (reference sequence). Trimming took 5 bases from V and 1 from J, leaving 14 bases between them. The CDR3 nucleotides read TGTGCCAGTAGTTCATCTACAACGGGGAACACTGAAGCTTTCTTT. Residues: CASSSSTTGNTEAFF.

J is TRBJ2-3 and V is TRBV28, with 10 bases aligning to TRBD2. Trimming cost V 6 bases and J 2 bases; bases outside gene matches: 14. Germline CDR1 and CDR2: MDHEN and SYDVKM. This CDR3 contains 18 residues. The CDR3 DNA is TGTGCCAGCAGGCCGACAATTAAGCGGGAGGGCCACACAGATACGCAGTATTTT. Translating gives CASRPTIKREGHTDTQYF.

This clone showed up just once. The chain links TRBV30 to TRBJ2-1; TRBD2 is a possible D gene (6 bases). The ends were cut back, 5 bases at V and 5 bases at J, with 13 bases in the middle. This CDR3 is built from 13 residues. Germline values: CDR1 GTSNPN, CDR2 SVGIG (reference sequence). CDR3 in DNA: TGTGCCTGGCATTGGGGGAGGAACAATGAGCAGTTCTTC. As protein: CAWHWGRNNEQFF.

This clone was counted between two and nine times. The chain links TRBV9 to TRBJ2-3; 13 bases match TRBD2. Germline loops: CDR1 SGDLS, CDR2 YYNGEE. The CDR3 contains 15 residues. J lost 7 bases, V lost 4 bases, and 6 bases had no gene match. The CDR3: CASSTTSGRANTQYF. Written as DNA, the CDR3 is TGTGCCAGCAGCACCACTAGCGGGAGGGCAAATACGCAGTATTTT.

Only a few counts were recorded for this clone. The CDR3 region is CAISGTGTGALAEAFF. As DNA, the CDR3 is TGTGCCATCAGCGGAACCGGGACAGGGGCGTTGGCTGAAGCTTTCTTT. The V call is TRBV10-3, the J call TRBJ1-1; 10 bases agree with TRBD1. The CDR3 sequence is 16 residues long. The junction had 13 bases not matched to a gene; V was cut back by 6 bases and J by 6 bases. Germline loops: CDR1 ENHRY, CDR2 SYGVKD.

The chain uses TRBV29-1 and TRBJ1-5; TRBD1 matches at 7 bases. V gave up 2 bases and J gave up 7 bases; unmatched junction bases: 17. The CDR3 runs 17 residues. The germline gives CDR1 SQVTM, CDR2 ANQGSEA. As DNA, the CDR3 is TGCAGCGTTGAAAGTCCCCCCGACAGGGCTGGGGGGCAGCCCCAGCATTTT. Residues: CSVESPPDRAGGQPQHF. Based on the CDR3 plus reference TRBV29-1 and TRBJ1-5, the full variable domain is SAVISQKPSRDICQRGTSLTIQCQVDSQVTMMFWYRQQPGQSLTLIATANQGSEATYESGFVIDKFPISRPNLTFSTLTVSNMSPEDSSIYLCSVESPPDRAGGQPQHFGDGTRLSIL.

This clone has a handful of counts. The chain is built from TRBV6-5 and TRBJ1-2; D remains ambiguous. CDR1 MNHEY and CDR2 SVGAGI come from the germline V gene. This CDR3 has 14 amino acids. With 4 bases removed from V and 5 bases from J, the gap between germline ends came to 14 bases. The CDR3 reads CASSSRIGGYGYTF. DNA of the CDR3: TGTGCCAGCAGTTCCCGGATTGGAGGTTATGGCTACACCTTC.

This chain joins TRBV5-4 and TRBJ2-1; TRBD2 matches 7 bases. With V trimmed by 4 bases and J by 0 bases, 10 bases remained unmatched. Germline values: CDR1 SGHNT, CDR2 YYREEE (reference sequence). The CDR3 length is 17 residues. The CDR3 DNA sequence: TGTGCCAGCAGCCCGGGCGGGGGACGGAGCTCCTACAATGAGCAGTTCTTC. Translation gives CASSPGGGRSSYNEQFF.

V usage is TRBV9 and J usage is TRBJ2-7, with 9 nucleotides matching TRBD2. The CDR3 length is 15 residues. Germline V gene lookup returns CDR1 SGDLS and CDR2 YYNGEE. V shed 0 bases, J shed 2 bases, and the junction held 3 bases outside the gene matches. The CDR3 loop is CASSVASGTTYEQYF. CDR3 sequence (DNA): TGTGCCAGCAGCGTAGCTAGCGGGACAACCTACGAGCAGTACTTC.

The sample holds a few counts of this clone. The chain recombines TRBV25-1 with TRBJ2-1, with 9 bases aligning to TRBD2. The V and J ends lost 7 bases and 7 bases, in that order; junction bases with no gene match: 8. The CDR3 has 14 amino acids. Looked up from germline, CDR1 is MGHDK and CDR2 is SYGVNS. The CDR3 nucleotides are TGTGCCAGCACCATTAGCGGGAGAGGTAATGAGCAGTTCTTC. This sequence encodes CASTISGRGNEQFF.

The CDR3 DNA sequence: TGTGCCAGCAGCTCGGGGACTAGCGGGAGGGGAGATACGCAGTATTTT. Amino acid sequence: CASSSGTSGRGDTQYF. The chain employs TRBV11-3 and TRBJ2-3, with TRBD2 matching over 16 bases. The CDR3 length is 16 residues. In germline, CDR1 is SGHNT, CDR2 YENEEA. V lost 4 bases, J lost 5 bases, and 3 bases stayed unmatched.

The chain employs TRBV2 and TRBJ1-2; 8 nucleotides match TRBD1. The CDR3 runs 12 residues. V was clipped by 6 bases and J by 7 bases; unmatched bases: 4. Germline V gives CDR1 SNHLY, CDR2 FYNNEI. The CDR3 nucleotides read TGTGCCAGCAGGGCAGGGGGCCTTGGCTACACCTTC. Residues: CASRAGGLGYTF. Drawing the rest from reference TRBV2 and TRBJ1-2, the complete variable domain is EPEVTQTPSHQVTQMGQEVILRCVPISNHLYFYWYRQILGQKVEFLVSFYNNEISEKSEIFDDQFSVERPDGSNFTLKIRSTKLEDSAMYFCASRAGGLGYTFGSGTRLTVV.

CDR3 DNA sequence: TGCGCCAGCAGCTTGGAGCAGGTAGATCGACACGAGCAGTACTTC. This codes for CASSLEQVDRHEQYF. The chain is built from TRBV5-1 and TRBJ2-7; unclear D gene. Germline loops: CDR1 SGHRS, CDR2 YFSETQ. The CDR3 consists of 15 residues. Deletions cut 0 bases from V and 5 bases from J, with 15 bases between.

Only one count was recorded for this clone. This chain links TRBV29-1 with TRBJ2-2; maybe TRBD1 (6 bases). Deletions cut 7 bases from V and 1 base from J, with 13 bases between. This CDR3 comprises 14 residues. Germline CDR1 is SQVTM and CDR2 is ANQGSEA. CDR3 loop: CSAWGQQNTGELFF. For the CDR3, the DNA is TGCAGCGCCTGGGGGCAACAGAACACCGGGGAGCTGTTTTTT.

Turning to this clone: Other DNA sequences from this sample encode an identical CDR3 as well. CDR3 in amino acids: CASSLFAGGEKYF. CDR3 nucleotides: TGTGCCAGCAGTTTATTCGCGGGGGGCGAAAAGTATTTT. This chain uses TRBV28 with TRBJ2-3; TRBD2 matches 8 bases. This CDR3 is built from 13 residues. The germline gives CDR1 MDHEN, CDR2 SYDVKM. J was trimmed by 13 bases and V by 1 base; bases with no gene match: 7.